Listed below are T cell receptor beta chains from one sample, sequenced in a study of blood T cell repertoires in COVID-19. Clones were sequenced by immunoSEQ multiplex PCR, and TCRdb holds only the in-frame ones, with some missing. Of about 150,000 clones detected, over 90% appear once; the ten largest clones hold 0.5% to 0.65%. Sequences were obtained from peripheral blood. The receptors were sampled from a man in his forties or fifties with acute or convalescent COVID-19. Both conserved end residues are part of each CDR3. D genes are given only for firm matches. Clone size is shown for a subset of rows, as once, few, many or a class of expanded clone.

J,V,size,D,length,CDR3,DNA
TRBJ1-4,TRBV18,.,TRBD1,15,CASSQQGAMNEKLFF,TGTGCCAGCTCACAACAGGGGGCGATGAATGAAAAACTGTTTTTT
TRBJ1-4,TRBV15,.,.,14,CATSRDAANEKLFF,TGTGCCACCAGCAGGGATGCGGCTAATGAAAAACTGTTTTTT
TRBJ1-1,TRBV7-9,.,.,14,CASSLGTPTTEAFF,TGTGCCAGCAGCTTAGGGACTCCCACCACTGAAGCTTTCTTT
TRBJ1-1,TRBV5-5,.,.,16,CASSGATGRGNTEAFF,TGTGCCAGCAGCGGGGCAACAGGGAGGGGGAACACTGAAGCTTTCTTT
TRBJ2-7,TRBV4-1,.,.,14,CASSQGLASDEQYF,TGCGCCAGCAGCCAAGGCCTAGCTAGCGACGAGCAGTACTTC
TRBJ1-1,TRBV6-5,.,TRBD1,13,CASRHDRDTEAFF,TGTGCCAGCAGACATGACAGGGACACTGAAGCTTTCTTT
TRBJ2-6,TRBV19,.,TRBD1,21,CASSIRWTGSGSISGANVLTF,TGTGCCAGTAGTATTCGGTGGACAGGGTCTGGGTCTATCTCTGGGGCCAACGTCCTGACTTTC
TRBJ2-6,TRBV25-1,.,.,16,CASSEYAGSGANVLTF,TGTGCCAGCAGTGAATATGCAGGGTCTGGGGCCAACGTCCTGACTTTC
TRBJ1-4,TRBV4-2,.,TRBD1,15,CASSQGTGVAEKLFF,TGTGCCAGCAGCCAAGGGACAGGGGTCGCTGAAAAACTGTTTTTT
TRBJ1-4,TRBV18,.,.,14,CASSPAGDGEKLFF,TGTGCCAGCTCACCAGCGGGGGACGGGGAAAAACTGTTTTTT
TRBJ2-3,TRBV10-1,once,.,16,CASIGIGQIFTDTQYF,TGCGCCAGCATTGGGATAGGACAGATCTTCACAGATACGCAGTATTTT
TRBJ1-1,TRBV14,.,.,14,CASSQWGLNTEAFF,TGTGCCAGCAGCCAATGGGGGCTAAACACTGAAGCTTTCTTT
TRBJ1-1,TRBV6-5,.,.,12,CASSGWEGEAFF,TGTGCCAGCTCCGGGTGGGAGGGAGAAGCTTTCTTT
TRBJ1-6,TRBV10-1,.,.,14,CASSDSGANSPLHF,TGCGCCAGCAGTGATTCGGGAGCAAATTCACCCCTCCACTTT
TRBJ2-1,TRBV6-2/TRBV6-3,.,TRBD2,15,CASSRDYNPYNEQFF,TGTGCCAGCAGCCGGGACTACAACCCCTACAATGAGCAGTTCTTC
TRBJ2-2,TRBV27,.,.,17,CASSFSDRIANTGELFF,TGTGCCAGCAGTTTCAGTGACAGGATCGCGAACACCGGGGAGCTGTTTTTT
TRBJ1-3,TRBV7-8,few,.,14,CASKEQSSGNTIYF,TGTGCCAGCAAAGAACAGTCCTCTGGAAACACCATATATTTT
TRBJ1-1,TRBV28,.,TRBD1,13,CASRNPDRVRAFF,TGTGCCAGCAGAAACCCGGACAGGGTGCGAGCTTTCTTT
TRBJ1-2,TRBV27,.,.,14,CASSPRDINYGYTF,TGTGCCAGCAGTCCCCGGGACATCAACTATGGCTACACCTTC
TRBJ2-1,TRBV24-1,.,TRBD2,18,CATSDPTNGLAGGSEQFF,TGTGCCACCAGTGACCCCACCAATGGACTAGCGGGAGGTAGCGAGCAGTTCTTC
TRBJ1-2,TRBV5-4,.,.,14,CASSLTGTIFSYTF,TGTGCCAGCAGCTTAACTGGGACAATCTTTAGCTACACCTTC
TRBJ1-1,TRBV28,.,.,14,CASKQIYPHTEAFF,TGTGCCAGCAAACAAATTTATCCCCACACTGAAGCTTTCTTT
TRBJ1-5,TRBV28,once,.,15,CASRSRGGSNQPQHF,TGTGCCAGCAGGTCGCGGGGGGGGTCGAATCAGCCCCAGCATTTT
TRBJ2-2,TRBV5-6,.,TRBD2,17,CASSYGTSGGSPGELFF,TGTGCCAGCAGCTACGGGACTAGCGGGGGGAGCCCCGGGGAGCTGTTTTTT
TRBJ1-5,TRBV19,.,.,12,CASQGFNQPQHF,TGTGCCAGCCAGGGGTTCAATCAGCCCCAGCATTTT
TRBJ2-5,TRBV12-2,.,.,16,CASRLVLAGGPETQYF,TGTGCAAGTCGCTTAGTTTTAGCGGGGGGGCCGGAGACCCAGTACTTC
TRBJ2-1,TRBV7-2,once,TRBD2,15,CASSWGGSSYNEQFF,TGTGCCAGCAGCTGGGGGGGTAGCTCCTACAATGAGCAGTTCTTC
TRBJ1-1,TRBV6-2/TRBV6-3,.,TRBD1,17,CASSRPPGTGRLTEAFF,TGTGCCAGCAGCCGCCCCCCCGGGACAGGGAGACTCACTGAAGCTTTCTTT
TRBJ1-5,TRBV28,.,TRBD1,18,CASSRPGIGGLSNQPQHF,TGTGCCAGCAGTCGGCCCGGGATAGGGGGCTTGAGCAATCAGCCCCAGCATTTT
TRBJ1-4,TRBV28,.,.,14,CASSLRGGSEKLFF,TGTGCCAGCAGCTTACGGGGCGGGAGTGAAAAACTGTTTTTT
TRBJ2-5,TRBV28,.,TRBD1,13,CASSGQGQETQYF,TGTGCCAGCAGTGGACAGGGCCAAGAGACCCAGTACTTC
TRBJ2-7,TRBV7-9,few,.,13,CASSPSEGYEQYF,TGTGCCAGCAGCCCCTCTGAGGGATACGAGCAGTACTTC
TRBJ2-2,TRBV13,.,TRBD2,16,CASSIPRTRNTGELFF,TGTGCCAGCAGCATACCCCGGACTAGGAACACCGGGGAGCTGTTTTTT
TRBJ1-5,TRBV28,.,.,14,CASSLLGDNQPQHF,TGTGCCAGCAGTTTACTAGGGGATAATCAGCCCCAGCATTTT
TRBJ2-5,TRBV7-2,.,.,15,CASTLGPVRWETQYF,TGTGCCAGCACTCTAGGTCCCGTCCGGTGGGAGACCCAGTACTTC
TRBJ2-7,TRBV27,.,TRBD1,15,CASSLTGTGGYEQYF,TGTGCCAGCAGTTTGACCGGGACAGGGGGCTACGAGCAGTACTTC
TRBJ1-2,TRBV21-1,.,.,15,CASPGAGAINYGYTF,TGTGCCAGCCCAGGGGCAGGGGCGATTAACTATGGCTACACCTTC
TRBJ1-2,TRBV9,.,TRBD1,13,CASRGTGGYGYTF,TGTGCCAGCAGGGGAACAGGGGGCTATGGCTACACCTTC
TRBJ2-5,TRBV18,.,TRBD1,14,CASSRPDRGETQYF,TGTGCCAGCTCACGTCCGGACAGGGGAGAGACCCAGTACTTC
TRBJ1-5,TRBV30,.,TRBD1,15,CAWSVKQGGNQPQHF,TGTGCCTGGAGTGTGAAACAGGGGGGCAATCAGCCCCAGCATTTT
TRBJ1-1,TRBV2,.,.,16,CASSVLVGHMNTEAFF,TGTGCCAGCAGTGTCTTAGTTGGACACATGAACACTGAAGCTTTCTTT
TRBJ2-1,TRBV5-1,once,TRBD2,16,CASSRGGTSGDNEQFF,TGCGCCAGCAGCAGGGGTGGGACTAGCGGGGACAATGAGCAGTTCTTC
TRBJ1-1,TRBV7-8,.,.,16,CASSYSSGDGNTEAFF,TGTGCCAGCAGCTACTCGTCAGGGGATGGAAACACTGAAGCTTTCTTT
TRBJ1-6,TRBV27,once,.,15,CASKPREGYNSPLHF,TGTGCCAGCAAGCCGAGGGAGGGCTATAATTCACCCCTCCACTTT
TRBJ1-5,TRBV19,.,.,13,CASSYRPNQPQHF,TGTGCCAGTAGTTACAGGCCAAATCAGCCCCAGCATTTT
TRBJ2-6,TRBV27,.,TRBD1,17,CASSSQGPGSGANVLTF,TGTGCCAGCAGTTCACAGGGGCCAGGTTCAGGGGCCAACGTCCTGACTTTC
TRBJ2-2,TRBV28,.,TRBD1,16,CASSPPGTGDTGELFF,TGTGCCAGCAGTCCTCCCGGGACAGGGGACACCGGGGAGCTGTTTTTT